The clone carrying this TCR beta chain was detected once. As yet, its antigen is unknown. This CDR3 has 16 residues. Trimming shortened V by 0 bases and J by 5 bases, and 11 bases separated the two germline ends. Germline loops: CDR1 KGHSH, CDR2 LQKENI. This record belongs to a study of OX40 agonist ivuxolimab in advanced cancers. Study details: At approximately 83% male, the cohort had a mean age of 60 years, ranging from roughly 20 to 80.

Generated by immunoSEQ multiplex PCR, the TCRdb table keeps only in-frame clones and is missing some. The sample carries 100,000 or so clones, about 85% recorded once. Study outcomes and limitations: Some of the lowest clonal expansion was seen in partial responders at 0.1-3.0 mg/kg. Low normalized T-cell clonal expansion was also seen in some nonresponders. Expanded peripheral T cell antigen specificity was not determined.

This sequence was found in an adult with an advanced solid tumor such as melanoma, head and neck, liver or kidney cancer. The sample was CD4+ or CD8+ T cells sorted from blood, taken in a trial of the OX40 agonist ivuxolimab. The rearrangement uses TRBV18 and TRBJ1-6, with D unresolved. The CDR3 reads CASSPPSAVDNSPLHF. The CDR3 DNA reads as TGTGCCAGCTCACCACCCTCGGCAGTTGATAATTCACCCCTCCACTTT.